What follows are 7 T cell receptor beta chains derived from one specimen sequenced in a study of response to subunit inactivated influenza vaccine. TCRdb reanalysed the RT-PCR reads using MiXCR and keeps one entry per CDR3 protein. Among 150,000 to 200,000 distinct CDR3 sequences, 11% were seen once, and the ten largest hold around 11%. Sample: non-naive T cells sorted from PBMCs, taken roughly 47 days after vaccination. All receptors derive from a man between 50 and 59 years old who received an inactivated influenza vaccine.

A few counts support this clonotype. This rearrangement joins TRBV10-2 to TRBJ2-5, with 9 bases lining up with TRBD2. The J segment lost 7 bases and the V segment lost 10 bases, leaving 13 bases of the junction unmatched. Germline CDR1 WSHSY, CDR2 SAAADI. The CDR3 runs 14 residues. CDR3 protein: CATLSGGLTGTQYF. The CDR3 DNA is TGCGCCACCCTTAGCGGGGGCCTCACCGGGACCCAGTACTTC.

The rearrangement joins TRBV3-1 to TRBJ2-7; possible D gene TRBD2, 5 bases. The germline gives CDR1 LGHDT, CDR2 YNNKEL (reference sequence). The CDR3 is made up of 17 amino acids. Trimming left V 2 bases short and J 4 bases short, with 21 bases between. As DNA, the CDR3 is TGTGCCAGCAGCCAAATCTCTGGTCTAGCAATTTCGTACGAGCAGTACTTC. It yields the protein CASSQISGLAISYEQYF.

This clonotype was counted at least ten times. The chain joins TRBV15 to TRBJ1-2; TRBD1 aligns across 7 bases. V lost 8 bases and J lost 2; bases outside the gene matches: 11. The CDR3 loop spans 15 amino acids. CDR1 and CDR2 (germline): LNHNV, YYDKDF (reference sequence). DNA of the CDR3: TGTGCCACCTCTACCCCGGGACAGCCGAACTATGGCTACACCTTC. It translates to CATSTPGQPNYGYTF.

This clonotype was counted between two and nine times. V and J are TRBV20-1 and TRBJ2-7; 15 positions agree with TRBD2. Germline CDR1 DFQATT, CDR2 SNEGSKA (reference sequence). The V gene end was trimmed by 2 bases and the J gene end by 0 bases; junction bases not matched to a gene: 14. The CDR3 contains 20 residues. CDR3 sequence reads: CSARRDWGTSGRPSSYEQYF. CDR3 sequence (DNA): TGCAGTGCTAGAAGAGATTGGGGGACTAGCGGGAGGCCGAGCTCCTACGAGCAGTACTTC.

This clonotype was recorded a few times. This chain links TRBV9 with TRBJ2-3; D may be TRBD2 (6 bases). V shed 0 bases and J shed 6 bases, with 11 bases lying between them. Looked up from germline, CDR1 is SGDLS and CDR2 is YYNGEE. This CDR3 has 14 amino acids. The CDR3 is CASSVGPLADTQYF. CDR3 nucleotide sequence: TGTGCCAGCAGCGTAGGACCCCTAGCGGATACGCAGTATTTT. The full variable domain, its missing parts supplied by reference TRBV9 and TRBJ2-3, is DSGVTQTPKHLITATGQRVTLRCSPRSGDLSVYWYQQSLDQGLQFLIQYYNGEERAKGNILERFSAQQFPDLHSELNLSSLELGDSALYFCASSVGPLADTQYFGPGTRLTVL.

A few counts support this clonotype. The chain joins TRBV20-1 to TRBJ1-3, with unresolved D. Trimming removed 0 bases at V and 2 bases at J, with 11 bases between. The CDR3 covers 15 residues. The germline CDR1 and CDR2 sequences are DFQATT and SNEGSKA (reference sequence). CDR3 coding DNA: TGCAGTGCTAGAGATCCCCGGGGTCCTGGAAACACCATATATTTT. Its protein product is CSARDPRGPGNTIYF.

The sample holds many counts of this clonotype. The chain joins TRBV28 to TRBJ2-3; D is unclear. This CDR3 is 15 amino acids long. Germline lookup yields CDR1 MDHEN and CDR2 SYDVKM. Trimming removed 4 bases at V and 1 base at J, with 12 bases between. CDR3 bases: TGTGCCAGCAGTTCCCGACGGACGCGCACAGATACGCAGTATTTT. Translating gives CASSSRRTRTDTQYF.